Listed here are 2 T cell receptor beta chains from one sample, sequenced in a study of OX40 agonist ivuxolimab in advanced cancers. TCRdb's table, derived via immunoSEQ multiplex PCR, lists solely in-frame clones and lacks some. This sample carries 71,000 or so clones, around 86% of them seen once, and the ten largest clones take over 0.6%. Sequenced here: CD4+ or CD8+ T cells sorted from blood, sampled in a trial of the OX40 agonist ivuxolimab. All receptors derive from an adult with an advanced solid tumor such as melanoma, head and neck, liver or kidney cancer.

This clone has just one count. The J gene is TRBJ1-2, the V gene TRBV4-3; 10 bases match TRBD1. Germline V lookup: CDR1 LGHNA, CDR2 YSLEER. Losses at the gene ends were 0 bases for V and 7 bases for J; bases not matched to a gene: 2. The CDR3 has 14 amino acids. In DNA, the CDR3 is TGCGCCAGCAGCCAAGATAGGACAGGGGGTGGCTACACCTTC. The encoded protein is CASSQDRTGGGYTF.

The V and J genes are TRBV7-3 and TRBJ1-1; no reliable D call. The CDR3 has 14 amino acids. Trimming removed 3 bases at V and 1 base at J, with 9 bases between. From germline, CDR1 is SGHTA and CDR2 FQGTGA. The CDR3 spells CASSFDRRNTEAFF. CDR3 DNA sequence: TGTGCCAGCAGCTTCGACCGACGGAACACTGAAGCTTTCTTT.